This TCR beta chain comes out of a study of blood T cell repertoires in COVID-19. This CDR3 has 13 residues. Trimming took off 6 bases at V and 5 bases at J, with 12 bases between the two ends. Germline CDR1 KGHSH, CDR2 LQKENI. Only in-frame clones appear in the TCRdb table, and some are missing; sequencing was by immunoSEQ multiplex PCR. The sample holds about 68,000 clones, over 75% seen once. V gene TRBV18 combines with J gene TRBJ2-3, with D uncertain. Sequences were obtained from peripheral blood. The TCR originated in a man aged 50 or older with acute or convalescent COVID-19. CDR3 nucleotides: TGTGCCAGCTCCAGTCCTTTTATAGATACGCAGTATTTT. Translating gives CASSSPFIDTQYF.